This T cell receptor beta chain is from a study of PD-1 blockade in classical Hodgkin lymphoma. All the patients suffered relapse after autologous stem cell transplantation, and brentuximab vedotin exposure differed. On this clone itself: Its cognate antigen is unknown.

CDR3 length equals 14 residues. Trimming shortened V by 6 bases and J by 5 bases, and 13 bases separated the two germline ends. The germline gives CDR1 MNHEY, CDR2 SVGAGI. The assay was immunoSEQ multiplex PCR, and TCRdb's table has in-frame clones only and misses some. The data contain 70,000 to 80,000 clones, about 93% of them singletons. Study-level findings and limits: By C4D1 there was a significant rise in CD4+ TCR diversity but not in CD8+ TCR diversity. Patients starting nivolumab under 1 year after ASCT were excluded.

This sequence originates from a human donor with classical Hodgkin lymphoma. The chain has TRBV6-5 and TRBJ1-4; the D is unclear. This specimen was peripheral blood mononuclear cells (PBMCs), taken at baseline. For the CDR3, the DNA is TGTGCCAGCAGGGCACAGTCGAGGAATGAAAAACTGTTTTTT. Translating gives CASRAQSRNEKLFF.